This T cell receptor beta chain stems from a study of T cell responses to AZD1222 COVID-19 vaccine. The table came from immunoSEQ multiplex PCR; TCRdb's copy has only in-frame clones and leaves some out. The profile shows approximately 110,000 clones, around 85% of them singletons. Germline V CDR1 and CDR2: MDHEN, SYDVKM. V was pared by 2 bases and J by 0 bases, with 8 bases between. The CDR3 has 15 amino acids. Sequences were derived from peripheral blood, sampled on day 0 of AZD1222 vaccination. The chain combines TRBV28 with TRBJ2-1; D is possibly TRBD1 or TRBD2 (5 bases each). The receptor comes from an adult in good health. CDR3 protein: CASSLRDASYNEQFF. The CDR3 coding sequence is TGTGCCAGCAGTTTAAGGGACGCCTCCTACAATGAGCAGTTCTTC.